This TCR beta chain was profiled in a study of blood T cell repertoires in COVID-19 (TCRdb year 2020). For context, the study as a whole: Samples from collaborators originated in the United States, Italy and Spain and spanned both the acute and convalescent phases of COVID-19. The samples were drawn from two sources: the first 160 participants of the ongoing ImmuneRACE study, and about 1,300 subjects contributed by 6 global collaborators. Subjects who had been exposed to COVID-19, were actively infected with it, or had recovered from it provided the deeply sampled blood TCRbeta repertoires that made up the dataset. The material from the prospective study consisted of cDNA or gDNA derived from T cells, B-cell-depleted T cells, or PBMCs. Where HLA class I and class II types were available, the types were taken from metadata supplied by the sample provider, not from assay-based typing. The repertoires were released in a freely available public database meant as a resource for research on the immune response to SARS-CoV-2. A de-identified subject ID, COVID-19 status, age in years and sex were almost always included in the sample metadata.

From cysteine to phenylalanine, the CDR3 is 16 amino acids long. The entry retains the CDR3 DNA only, 48 bases that are in frame from base 1. Trimming removed 0 bases from V and 4 bases from J, leaving 15 bases between the germline ends. From the germline V gene, CDR1 is MNHNS and CDR2 is SASEGT. TCRbeta CDR3 regions were amplified from genomic DNA using the immunoSEQ Assay, a bias-controlled multiplex PCR. From the authors' description of their analysis: Nucleated cell counts per sample were estimated from amplification of reference gene primers within the assay. To quantify the absolute abundance of each unique TCRbeta CDR3 rearrangement, sequence reads were collapsed and filtered. Productive Simpson clonality was computed per sample as the square root of Simpson's diversity index over productive rearrangements. The table comes from immuneACCESS by way of TCRdb, which keeps in-frame sequences with V and J called. Part of the clones is missing from these tables; in studies checked, under half for an unresolved V gene and the rest for unknown reasons. V, J and clone size derive from that table, while D and trimming were established from the DNA sequence. Across this sample there are about 46,000 clones, with around 80% seen only once. In total, the top ten clones hold 8.8% of the sample.

Each collaborating institution followed its own protocols to collect whole blood in K2EDTA tubes. For TCRbeta analysis, collaborators shipped samples in one of three forms: frozen whole blood, isolated PBMCs, or DNA extracted from either of those sample types. The study at large found these results: How much clinical and demographic metadata was included differed by source and by participant, and the metadata was provided uncurated.

A word on this clone: No antigen is known for it. No qualities accompany the bases; no much larger clone lies one base away.

Material: peripheral blood. The chain couples TRBV6-1 to TRBJ1-2; a tentative D match to TRBD1 spans 6 bases. This TCR derives from a man in his sixties with acute or convalescent COVID-19. The DNA sequence follows: TGTGCCAGCAGTGAAGCGCTTGAGGGGGTGACCTATGGCTACACCTTC. Protein translation: CASSEALEGVTYGYTF.